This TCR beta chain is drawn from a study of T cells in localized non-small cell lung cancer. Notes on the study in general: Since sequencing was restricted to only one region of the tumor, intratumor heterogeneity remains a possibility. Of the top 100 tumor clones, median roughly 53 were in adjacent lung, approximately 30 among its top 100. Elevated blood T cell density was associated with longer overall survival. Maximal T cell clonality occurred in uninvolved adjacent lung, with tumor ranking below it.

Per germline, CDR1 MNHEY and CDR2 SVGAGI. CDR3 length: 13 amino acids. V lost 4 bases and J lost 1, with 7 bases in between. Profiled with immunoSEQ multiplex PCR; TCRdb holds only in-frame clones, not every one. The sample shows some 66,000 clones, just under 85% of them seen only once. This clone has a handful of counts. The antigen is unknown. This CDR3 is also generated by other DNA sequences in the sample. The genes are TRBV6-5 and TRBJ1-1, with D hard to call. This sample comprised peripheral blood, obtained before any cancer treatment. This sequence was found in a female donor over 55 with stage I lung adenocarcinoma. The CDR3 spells CASSWSRNTEAFF. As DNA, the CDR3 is TGTGCCAGCAGTTGGTCAAGGAACACTGAAGCTTTCTTT.